This TCR beta chain derives from a study of cytomegalovirus exposure and HLA in healthy donors. Study observations and caveats: One variant, a missense change in DCLRE1C, was linked in a later analysis to TCR beta V- and J-gene trimming.

The CDR3 covers 17 residues. Germline CDR1 is SGDLS and CDR2 is YYNGEE. V lost 0 bases and J lost 0, with 12 bases in between. About this clone itself: Its antigen is undetermined.

The primer mix had 60 Vbeta and 13 Jbeta primers. Data came from immunoSEQ multiplex PCR; TCRdb stores just in-frame clones and leaves some out. The data show 100,000 or so clones, roughly four fifths seen once. The origin of this receptor is a man aged 30 to 45 in good health and CMV-seropositive. The chain employs TRBV9 and TRBJ2-2; D not resolved. Sequences were obtained from PBMCs. CDR3 sequence: CASSVGGRPTNTGELFF. The CDR3 DNA reads as TGTGCCAGCAGCGTAGGTGGCAGGCCGACGAACACCGGGGAGCTGTTTTTT.